Listed here are 10 T cell receptor beta chains from one sample, sequenced in a study of glioma-infiltrating T cells after dendritic cell vaccination. The protocol was immunoSEQ multiplex PCR, while the TCRdb copy is restricted to in-frame clones and leaves out a portion. The sample has 65,000 to 90,000 clones, approximately 80% seen once. The sample was blood, taken before dendritic cell vaccination. These receptor sequences come from a human donor with glioblastoma.

This chain connects TRBV6-5 to TRBJ2-5, with TRBD1 identical over 8 bases. This CDR3 is built from 15 residues. Unmatched junction bases numbered 6, after V lost 5 bases and J lost 1 base. Germline assignment: CDR1 MNHEY and CDR2 SVGAGI. The CDR3 reads CASSRTGILQETQYF. The CDR3 nucleotides read TGTGCCAGCAGTCGGACAGGGATCCTCCAAGAGACCCAGTACTTC.

The chain joins TRBV7-2 to TRBJ2-1, with TRBD2 matching over 10 bases. The CDR3 has 16 amino acids. Germline trimming cut 1 base from V and 3 bases from J; bases unmatched to any gene: 3. From germline, CDR1 is SGHTA and CDR2 FQGNSA. In DNA, the CDR3 is TGTGCCAGCAGCTTAGTTTTAGCGGGGGGCTACAATGAGCAGTTCTTC. Protein sequence: CASSLVLAGGYNEQFF.

J is TRBJ2-3 and V is TRBV27; 7 nucleotides agree with TRBD1. The ends lost 3 bases at V and 4 bases at J; junction bases unmatched: 4. The CDR3 has 14 amino acids. The germline V gene has CDR1 MNHEY and CDR2 SMNVEV (reference sequence). The CDR3 loop reads CASSLRGQADTQYF. The CDR3 coding sequence is TGTGCCAGCAGTTTGAGGGGGCAAGCAGATACGCAGTATTTT.

The gene calls are TRBV9 and TRBJ2-5; D is uncertain. Germline CDR1 and CDR2: SGDLS and YYNGEE. Between the trimmed V and J ends, which lost 2 bases and 5 bases, there was a span of 13 bases. The CDR3 sequence is 14 residues long. CDR3 sequence (DNA): TGTGCCAGCAGCGTCGACCCGGTGGAGGAGACCCAGTACTTC. This sequence encodes CASSVDPVEETQYF.

The chain has TRBV6-1 and TRBJ2-1; tentatively, D is TRBD2 (6 bases). CDR1 MNHNS and CDR2 SASEGT come from the germline V gene. The CDR3 extends over 14 amino acids. The ends were cut back, 6 bases at V and 7 bases at J, with 16 bases in the middle. The CDR3 spells CASSSTSRGNEQFF. Written as DNA, the CDR3 is TGTGCCAGCAGCTCTACTAGCCGGGGGAATGAGCAGTTCTTC.

The chain employs TRBV7-8 and TRBJ2-1; perhaps TRBD1 as D (5 bases). V gave up 7 bases and J gave up 8 bases, with 15 bases separating them. Germline V lookup: CDR1 SGHVS, CDR2 FQNEAQ. CDR3 length: 13 amino acids. The CDR3 region has the DNA TGTGCCAGCATCCCTAGGGGTGTCTATGAGCAGTTCTTC. Translating gives CASIPRGVYEQFF.

The chain is built from TRBV9 and TRBJ2-2; TRBD2 matches at 11 bases. Trimming at V came to 3 bases and at J to 5 bases, leaving 3 bases not matched to a gene. There are 15 residues in the CDR3. CDR1 and CDR2 from the germline V gene are SGDLS and YYNGEE. The CDR3 coding sequence is TGTGCCAGCAGCGGGGGACTAGCGGAGACCGGGGAGCTGTTTTTT. It is translated as CASSGGLAETGELFF. The full variable domain, in which reference TRBV9 and TRBJ2-2 provide the parts outside the CDR3, is DSGVTQTPKHLITATGQRVTLRCSPRSGDLSVYWYQQSLDQGLQFLIQYYNGEERAKGNILERFSAQQFPDLHSELNLSSLELGDSALYFCASSGGLAETGELFFGEGSRLTVL.

This sequence joins TRBV7-9 and TRBJ2-1; TRBD2 matches at 8 bases. CDR3 length equals 14 residues. V was clipped by 4 bases and J by 4 bases; unmatched bases: 3. Germline CDR1 and CDR2: SEHNR and FQNEAQ (reference sequence). Written as DNA, the CDR3 is TGTGCCAGCAGCTCTCTAGCGGGTTACAATGAGCAGTTCTTC. This gives the protein CASSSLAGYNEQFF.

The chain carries TRBV5-1 and TRBJ1-1; 7 nucleotides match TRBD1. In germline, CDR1 is SGHRS, CDR2 YFSETQ. CDR3 length: 12 amino acids. Unmatched junction bases numbered 4, after V lost 4 bases and J lost 7 bases. CDR3 sequence: CASSLDRDEAFF. The CDR3 nucleotides are TGCGCCAGCAGCCTCGACAGGGATGAAGCTTTCTTT.

Concerning this clone: This likely comes from a read error, as the CDR3 has no conserved phenylalanine or tryptophan at its end. V is TRBV7-3 and J is TRBJ1-1; D remains ambiguous. Germline CDR1 reads SGHTA; CDR2 reads FQGTGA. This CDR3 contains 13 residues. V lost 5 bases to trimming and J lost 7 bases, with 14 bases between them. The CDR3 loop is CASSTRTESEAFL. CDR3 DNA sequence: TGTGCCAGCAGCACCCGGACTGAGAGTGAAGCTTTCCTT.